The 5 T cell receptor beta chains below were found in one sample sequenced in a study of T cells in Graves' hyperthyroidism and ophthalmopathy. TCR beta CDR3 region amplification was performed from RNA transcripts. The primer set for the first-round RT-PCR of the TCR CDR3 was HTBI. Each CDR3 protein is one row after TCRdb ran MiXCR on the multiplex PCR reads. Here the sample spans over 250,000 distinct CDR3 sequences, about 20% being singletons. Sequencing was done on a sample of blood. These receptors were obtained from a man aged 25 to 40 with Graves' ophthalmopathy.

The V call is TRBV24-1, the J call TRBJ2-7; 9 bases align to TRBD1. The CDR3 is 20 amino acids. Germline V gene data show CDR1 as KGHDR and CDR2 as SFDVKD. Trimming cost V 3 bases and J 3 bases; bases outside gene matches: 20. The CDR3 DNA sequence: TGTGCCACCAGTGATCCTAACCAGGACAGGGGAAAGGTGAGTTACTACGAGCAGTACTTC. Translated: CATSDPNQDRGKVSYYEQYF.

This clonotype was observed at least ten times. The V call is TRBV30, the J call TRBJ2-1, with 8 bases matching TRBD2. The V gene end was trimmed by 3 bases and the J gene end by 10 bases; junction bases not matched to a gene: 2. The CDR3 extends over 11 amino acids. Germline V gene lookup returns CDR1 GTSNPN and CDR2 SVGIG (reference sequence). DNA for the CDR3: TGTGCCTGGAGCGCGGGGGGCGAGCAGTTCTTC. As protein: CAWSAGGEQFF.

The V gene is TRBV5-8, the J gene TRBJ2-4; a weak D match, TRBD1 (6 bases). Germline V gives CDR1 SGHTS, CDR2 YDEGEE. The V end lost 5 bases, the J end lost 5 bases, and 11 bases lay between the germline ends. The CDR3 has 13 amino acids. This CDR3 is CASSQDSENIQYF. Written as DNA, the CDR3 is TGTGCCAGCAGTCAGGACAGCGAAAACATTCAGTACTTC.

Regarding this clonotype: Possible read error: a much larger clone is one base away. In DNA form, the CDR3 reads TGCAGTGCTAACGGTCTATGGGACAGGTTCAACACTGAAGCTTTCTTT. It is translated as CSANGLWDRFNTEAFF. This chain uses TRBV20-1 with TRBJ1-1; 8 positions match TRBD1. The germline V gene encodes CDR1 DFQATT and CDR2 SNEGSKA (reference sequence). J was trimmed by 2 bases and V by 4 bases; bases with no gene match: 12. The CDR3 is 16 residues long.

The CDR3 region is CASSPPHSPLHF. The CDR3 coding sequence is TGTGCCAGCAGTCCCCCCCATTCACCCCTCCACTTT. The J gene is TRBJ1-6, the V gene TRBV25-1; no definite D call. The germline V and J ends were trimmed by 5 bases and 8 bases, with 7 bases remaining between them. Looked up from germline, CDR1 is MGHDK and CDR2 is SYGVNS. The CDR3 runs to 12 residues.